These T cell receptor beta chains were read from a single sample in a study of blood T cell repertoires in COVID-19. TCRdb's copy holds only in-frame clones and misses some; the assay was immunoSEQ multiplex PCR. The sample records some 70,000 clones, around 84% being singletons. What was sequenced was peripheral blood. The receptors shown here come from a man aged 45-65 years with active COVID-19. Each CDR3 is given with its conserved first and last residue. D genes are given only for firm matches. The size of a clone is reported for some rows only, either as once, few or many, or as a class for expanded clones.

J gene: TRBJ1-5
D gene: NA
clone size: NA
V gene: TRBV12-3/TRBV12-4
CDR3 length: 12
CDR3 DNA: TGTGCCAGCAGTTTTCACAATCAGCCCCAGCATTTT
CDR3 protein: CASSFHNQPQHF

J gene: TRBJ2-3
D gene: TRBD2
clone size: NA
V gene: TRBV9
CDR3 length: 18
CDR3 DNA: TGTGCCAGCAGCCCCCGATCGACTAGCGGGAGAGAGACAGATACGCAGTATTTT
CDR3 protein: CASSPRSTSGRETDTQYF

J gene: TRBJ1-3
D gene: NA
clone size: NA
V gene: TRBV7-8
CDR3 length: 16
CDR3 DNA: TGTGCCAGCAGCCTGGCTGACACCCGCTCTGGAAACACCATATATTTT
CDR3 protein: CASSLADTRSGNTIYF

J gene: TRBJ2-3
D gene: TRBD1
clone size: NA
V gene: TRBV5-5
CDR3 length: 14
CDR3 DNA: TGTGCCAGCAGTGGGACAGCCAACACAGATACGCAGTATTTT
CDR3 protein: CASSGTANTDTQYF

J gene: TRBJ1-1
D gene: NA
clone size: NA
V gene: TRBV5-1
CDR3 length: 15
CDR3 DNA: TGCGCCAGCAGCTTGGGGTGGACAGTGAACGCTGAAGCTTTCTTT
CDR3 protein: CASSLGWTVNAEAFF

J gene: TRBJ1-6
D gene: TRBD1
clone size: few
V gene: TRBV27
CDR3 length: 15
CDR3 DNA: TGTGCCAGCAGAGACCGGGACAGGTATAATTCACCCCTCCACTTT
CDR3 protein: CASRDRDRYNSPLHF

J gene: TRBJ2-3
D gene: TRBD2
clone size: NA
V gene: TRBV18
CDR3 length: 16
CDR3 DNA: TGTGCCAGCTCACCACCACGTCTAGCGGTCACAGATACGCAGTATTTT
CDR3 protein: CASSPPRLAVTDTQYF

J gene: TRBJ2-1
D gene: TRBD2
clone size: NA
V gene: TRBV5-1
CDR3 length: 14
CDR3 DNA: TGCGCCAGCAGCGTGGGACTAGCGAACAATGAGCAGTTCTTC
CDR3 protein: CASSVGLANNEQFF

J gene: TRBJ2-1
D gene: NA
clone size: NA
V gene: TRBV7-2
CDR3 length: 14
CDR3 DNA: TGTGCCAGCAGCTCGGGCCGAGCGGCCCATGAGCAGTTCTTC
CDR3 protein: CASSSGRAAHEQFF

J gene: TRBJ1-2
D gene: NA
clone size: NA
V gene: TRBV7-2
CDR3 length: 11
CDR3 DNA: TGTGCCAGCAGCTCCCTTCGTGGCTACACCTTC
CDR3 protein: CASSSLRGYTF

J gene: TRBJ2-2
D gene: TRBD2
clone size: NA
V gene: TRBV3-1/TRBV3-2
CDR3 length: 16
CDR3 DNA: TGTGCCAGCAGCTCAGCGGGGGGGCGGATCACCGGGGAGCTGTTTTTT
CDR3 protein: CASSSAGGRITGELFF

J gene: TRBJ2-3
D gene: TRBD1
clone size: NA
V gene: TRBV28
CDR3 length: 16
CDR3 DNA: TGTGCCAGCAGTTTAAGAACAGGGGGCAAGACAGATACGCAGTATTTT
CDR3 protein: CASSLRTGGKTDTQYF

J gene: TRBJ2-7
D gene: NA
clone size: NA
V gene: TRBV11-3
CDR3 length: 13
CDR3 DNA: TGTGCCAGCAGCTTAGTCCCGGGCTACGAGCAGTACTTC
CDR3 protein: CASSLVPGYEQYF

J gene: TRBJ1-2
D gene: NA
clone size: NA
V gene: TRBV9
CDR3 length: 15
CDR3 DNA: TGTGCCAGCAGCGTAGCCACAGGGAGTCCGGATGGCTACACCTTC
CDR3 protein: CASSVATGSPDGYTF

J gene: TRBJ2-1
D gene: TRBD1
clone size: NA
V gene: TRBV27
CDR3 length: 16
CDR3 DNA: TGTGCCAGCAGTCCCCGGGACAGAGTCACGTACAATGAGCAGTTCTTC
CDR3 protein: CASSPRDRVTYNEQFF

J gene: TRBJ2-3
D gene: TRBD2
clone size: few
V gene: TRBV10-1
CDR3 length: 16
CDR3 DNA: TGCGCCACCTCCTCCGGGACTAGCTTCTACACAGATACGCAGTATTTT
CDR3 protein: CATSSGTSFYTDTQYF

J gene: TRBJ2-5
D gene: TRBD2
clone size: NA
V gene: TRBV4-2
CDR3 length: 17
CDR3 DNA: TGTGCCAGCAGCCAAGAACCAGTAGCGGGAGGGCCACAGACCCAGTACTTC
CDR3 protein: CASSQEPVAGGPQTQYF

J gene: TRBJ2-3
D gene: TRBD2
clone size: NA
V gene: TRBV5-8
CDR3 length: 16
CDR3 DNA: TGTGCCAGCAGCTTGGGGCTAGCGGGAGTGGGAGATACGCAGTATTTT
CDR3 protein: CASSLGLAGVGDTQYF

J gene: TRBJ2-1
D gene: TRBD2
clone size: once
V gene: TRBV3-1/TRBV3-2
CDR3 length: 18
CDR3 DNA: TGTGCCAGCAGCCAAGGGACTAGCGCTGCAAGCTCCTACAATGAGCAGTTCTTC
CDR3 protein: CASSQGTSAASSYNEQFF

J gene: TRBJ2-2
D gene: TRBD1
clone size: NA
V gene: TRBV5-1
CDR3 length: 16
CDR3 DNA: TGCGCCAGCAGCGTGGGACAGATCGCGAACACCGGGGAGCTGTTTTTT
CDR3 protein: CASSVGQIANTGELFF